This T cell receptor (beta chain) comes out of a study of T cell responses to AZD1222 COVID-19 vaccine. Trimming cost V 5 bases and J 4 bases; bases outside gene matches: 4. The CDR3 length is 13 residues. Germline-derived CDR1 and CDR2 are SNHLY and FYNNEI. The method was immunoSEQ multiplex PCR; TCRdb's version includes in-frame clones alone and lacks a portion of them. The sample carries about 130,000 clones, 80% to 90% recorded once. This specimen was peripheral blood, taken on day 0 of AZD1222 vaccination. This receptor was identified in an adult in good health. The rearrangement uses TRBV2 and TRBJ1-2, with 7 positions matching TRBD1. CDR3 protein: CASSFGTAYGYTF. CDR3 DNA: TGTGCCAGCAGTTTCGGGACAGCCTATGGCTACACCTTC. The full variable domain, in which reference TRBV2 and TRBJ1-2 provide the parts outside the CDR3, is EPEVTQTPSHQVTQMGQEVILRCVPISNHLYFYWYRQILGQKVEFLVSFYNNEISEKSEIFDDQFSVERPDGSNFTLKIRSTKLEDSAMYFCASSFGTAYGYTFGSGTRLTVV.